Detailed here is one T cell receptor (beta chain). This sample is part of a study of blood T cell repertoires in COVID-19. Study as a whole: Samples representing acute and convalescent COVID-19 were sourced from the United States, Italy and Spain. The cDNA or gDNA used as material had been derived from T cells, B-cell-depleted T cells, or PBMCs.

Original methodology: Estimation of nucleated cell counts relied on the amplification of reference gene primers. The assay was immunoSEQ multiplex PCR, and TCRdb's table has in-frame clones only and misses some. That table is the source of V, J and clone size, and D and trimming were worked out from the DNA. The sample shows over 90,000 clones, about 90% of them seen only once. This CDR3 contains 15 residues. Germline CDR1 reads GTSNPN; CDR2 reads SVGIG (reference sequence). V lost 3 bases and J 4 bases, leaving 16 bases between the germline ends. The specimen sequenced was peripheral blood. The source of this sequence is a man younger than 35 with acute or convalescent COVID-19. The V and J genes are TRBV30 and TRBJ1-5; a possible D gene is TRBD1 (5 bases). The CDR3: CAWSPVGGGNQPQHF. The CDR3 coding sequence is TGTGCCTGGAGCCCCGTGGGTGGGGGGAATCAGCCCCAGCATTTT.